The rows below give T cell receptor beta chains drawn from one sample of a study of shared clonotypes between healthy human individuals. The protocol was immunoSEQ multiplex PCR, while the TCRdb copy is restricted to in-frame clones and leaves out a portion. This table holds 640,000 or so clones, approximately 75% found once. Sequencing was carried out using memory CD4+ T cells sorted from blood. Receptor source: a woman aged 30 to 39 in good health. CDR3s include the opening cysteine and the closing phenylalanine or tryptophan. A D gene is named only where the DNA matches it firmly. Clone size is not always given. Where it is, it says once, few, many or a class for expanded clones.

clone_size | j_call | v_call | d_call | cdr3_nt | cdr3_aa
once | TRBJ1-1 | TRBV5-1 | NA | TGCGCCAGCAGCTTGTTGGGCATGTTGAACACTGAAGCTTTCTTT | CASSLLGMLNTEAFF
once | TRBJ2-1 | TRBV9 | TRBD2 | TGTGCCAGCAGCCCAGGCGGGAGGATCAGTGAGCAGTTCTTC | CASSPGGRISEQFF
many | TRBJ2-7 | TRBV5-1 | TRBD1 | TGCGCCAGCAGCTTAGGACAGGGGCGCGAGCAGTACTTC | CASSLGQGREQYF
once | TRBJ1-2 | TRBV28 | NA | TGTGCCAGCAGTCACTACTATGGCTACACCTTC | CASSHYYGYTF
NA | TRBJ2-5 | TRBV7-6 | TRBD2 | TGTGCCAGCAGCTTAAACAGCGGGAGCCTTGAGACCCAGTACTTC | CASSLNSGSLETQYF
NA | TRBJ1-6 | TRBV5-4 | TRBD1 | TGTGCCAGCAGCTGGGACAGGGCTAATTCACCCCTCCACTTT | CASSWDRANSPLHF
NA | TRBJ2-3 | TRBV7-9 | NA | TGTGCCAGCAGCTTAGCAGGGGCTACCACAGATACGCAGTATTTT | CASSLAGATTDTQYF
few | TRBJ1-1 | TRBV29-1 | TRBD1 | TGCAGCGGCTCCAGGGGGTCGACTTTCTTT | CSGSRGSTFF
NA | TRBJ1-1 | TRBV11-2 | TRBD1 | TGTGCCAGCAGCCGAAGGACAGGCCTAGGGGTTCCCACTGAAGCTTTCTTT | CASSRRTGLGVPTEAFF
NA | TRBJ2-7 | TRBV7-9 | TRBD1 | TGTGCCAGCAGCACCCGACAGGGTTTCAACGAGCAGTACTTC | CASSTRQGFNEQYF
NA | TRBJ1-4 | TRBV7-9 | NA | TGTGCCAGCAGCCTAGGGCAGGGGACGACTAATGAAAAACTGTTTTTT | CASSLGQGTTNEKLFF